This passage covers 30 T cell receptor beta chains from one sample sequenced in a study of beta chain features in type 1 diabetes. For these receptors, no antigen is known. Study-level findings and limits: The study found moderately but significantly shorter TCRB CDR3s in all four CD4+ subsets of Type 1 diabetes patients.

The isolated RNA, all of it, was reverse transcribed, so expressed TCRB transcripts were what got sequenced. TCRdb's table, derived via immunoSEQ multiplex PCR, lists solely in-frame clones and lacks some. The sample includes roughly 700,000 clones, over 10% of them seen just once. Input material: naive CD4+ T cells from blood. The receptors come from a man in his late teens or twenties with type 1 diabetes.

This clone has a handful of counts. J is TRBJ2-1 and V is TRBV7-9; 7 nucleotides agree with TRBD2. The trim removed 4 bases at V and 5 bases at J, leaving 2 bases unmatched. The CDR3 runs to 13 residues. Germline V gene sequence: CDR1 SEHNR, CDR2 FQNEAQ (reference sequence). CDR3 loop: CASSSGGDNEQFF. The CDR3 coding sequence is TGTGCCAGCAGCTCGGGGGGAGACAATGAGCAGTTCTTC.

This sequence joins TRBV27 and TRBJ1-6; 7 bases are a match to TRBD1. This CDR3 spans 17 amino acids. Germline V gene sequence: CDR1 MNHEY, CDR2 SMNVEV (reference sequence). With 3 bases clipped from V and 6 bases from J, the junction kept 11 bases outside the gene matches. CDR3 coding DNA: TGTGCCAGCAGTTTCTCCTTGACAGGGAAAGTTAATTCACCCCTCCACTTT. Encoded protein: CASSFSLTGKVNSPLHF.

This clone was counted only a few times. The rearrangement links TRBV27 to TRBJ1-1; perhaps TRBD1 as D (6 bases). The CDR3 is made up of 15 amino acids. The germline V gene has CDR1 MNHEY and CDR2 SMNVEV (reference sequence). Trimming pared 1 base from V and 2 bases from J, leaving 11 bases between. CDR3 DNA: TGTGCCAGCAGTTTATGGACAGAGGGAAACACTGAAGCTTTCTTT. It yields the protein CASSLWTEGNTEAFF.

This clone came up a few times. The chain links TRBV19 to TRBJ1-2; D is perhaps TRBD1 (6 bases). Germline CDR1 reads LNHDA; CDR2 reads SQIVND (reference sequence). The CDR3 length is 12 residues. V gave up 5 bases and J gave up 9 bases, with 13 bases separating them. CDR3 in amino acids: CASSLPGVRYTF. The CDR3 DNA sequence: TGTGCCAGTAGTCTACCAGGGGTTCGCTACACCTTC.

The rearrangement links TRBV7-9 to TRBJ2-5; possibly TRBD2 for D (6 bases). Germline assignment: CDR1 SEHNR and CDR2 FQNEAQ (reference sequence). The CDR3 spans 12 residues. With 0 bases removed from V and 7 bases from J, the gap between germline ends came to 6 bases. In DNA form, the CDR3 reads TGTGCCAGCAGCTTAGCGGGGGGGACCCAGTACTTC. Translation gives CASSLAGGTQYF.

V usage is TRBV7-3 and J usage is TRBJ2-2; D remains ambiguous. V was cut by 5 bases and J by 0 bases, with 4 bases left in between. The CDR3 has 13 amino acids. Germline V CDR1 and CDR2: SGHTA, FQGTGA. The CDR3, as DNA: TGTGCCAGCAGCCCTACGAACACCGGGGAGCTGTTTTTT. Its translation: CASSPTNTGELFF.

This rearrangement joins TRBV5-6 to TRBJ2-1, with D possibly called TRBD1 or TRBD2 (5 bases each). Per the germline V gene, CDR1 is SGHDT and CDR2 is YYEEEE. Trimming removed 4 bases at V and 4 bases at J, with 21 bases between. CDR3 size: 17 residues. This chain's CDR3 is CASSLLSRDPGYNEQFF. The CDR3 region has the DNA TGTGCCAGCAGCCTTCTCTCCAGGGATCCGGGGTACAATGAGCAGTTCTTC.

Only a few counts were recorded for this clone. This chain connects TRBV29-1 to TRBJ2-3; a possible D gene is TRBD1 (5 bases). The CDR3 spans 12 residues. The germline V gene has CDR1 SQVTM and CDR2 ANQGSEA. Trimming took off 3 bases at V and 4 bases at J, with 8 bases between the two ends. Here the CDR3 DNA reads TGCAGCGTTGACCAGGGCGCAGATACGCAGTATTTT. Its translation: CSVDQGADTQYF.

The chain carries TRBV2 and TRBJ2-5; D tentatively fits TRBD1 or TRBD2 (5 bases each). CDR1 SNHLY and CDR2 FYNNEI come from the germline V gene. CDR3 length: 15 amino acids. Trimming shortened V by 5 bases and J by 6 bases, and 19 bases separated the two germline ends. The CDR3 DNA reads TGTGCCAGCAGTTCCGATGGGACCTTGAGAAAGACCCAGTACTTC. Its translation: CASSSDGTLRKTQYF.

The J gene is TRBJ1-1, the V gene TRBV30; D perhaps matches TRBD1 (5 bases). CDR1 is GTSNPN and CDR2 is SVGIG in the germline V gene (reference sequence). V dropped 2 bases and J dropped 5 bases, with 12 bases sitting between them. The CDR3 has 13 residues. The CDR3 DNA reads as TGTGCCTGGAGTTGGGACCCTCGGACTGAAGCTTTCTTT. It translates to CAWSWDPRTEAFF.

The chain combines TRBV5-1 with TRBJ1-1; D is unresolved. Germline V CDR1 and CDR2: SGHRS, YFSETQ. The V and J ends lost 0 bases and 3 bases respectively, with 15 bases between them. This CDR3 has 16 residues. CDR3 DNA: TGCGCCAGCAGCTTGGCCCGGTCCCTCGAGGACACTGAAGCTTTCTTT. This translates into CASSLARSLEDTEAFF.

The DNA for the CDR3 is TGTGCCAGCAGTGAATACGGGGACGGCTACACTGAAGCTTTCTTT. This sequence encodes CASSEYGDGYTEAFF. The chain is built from TRBV25-1 and TRBJ1-1, with a weak D call TRBD1 (5 bases). This CDR3 is built from 15 residues. V lost 0 bases and J lost 3, with 11 bases in between. Germline V gene sequence: CDR1 MGHDK, CDR2 SYGVNS.

The J gene is TRBJ2-7, the V gene TRBV7-9; D unclear. CDR3 size: 15 residues. CDR1 SEHNR and CDR2 FQNEAQ come from the germline V gene (reference sequence). The ends were cut back, 3 bases at V and 0 bases at J, with 12 bases in the middle. In DNA form, the CDR3 reads TGTGCCAGCAGCTTGGACGGCGCTAGCTCCTACGAGCAGTACTTC. Protein: CASSLDGASSYEQYF.

This clone showed up just a few times. The CDR3 reads CASTLRGPHNEQFF. CDR3 bases: TGTGCCAGCACCTTACGGGGACCACACAATGAGCAGTTCTTC. This chain uses TRBV2 with TRBJ2-1; D is perhaps TRBD1 or TRBD2 (5 bases each). Per germline, CDR1 SNHLY and CDR2 FYNNEI. Trimming cost V 7 bases and J 5 bases, with 15 bases left between them. This CDR3 is 14 amino acids long.

In this sample, this clone turned up once. CDR3 coding DNA: TGTGCCACCAGCAGAGCCCAGGGAGGAGGCACAGATACGCAGTATTTT. Residues: CATSRAQGGGTDTQYF. The rearrangement joins TRBV15 to TRBJ2-3, with D possibly being TRBD2 (6 bases). V shed 1 base and J shed 1 base, with 12 bases lying between them. The CDR3 consists of 16 residues. Germline loops: CDR1 LNHNV, CDR2 YYDKDF (reference sequence).

The chain couples TRBV10-3 to TRBJ1-4; possibly TRBD1 for D (6 bases). With 4 bases removed from V and 14 bases from J, the gap between germline ends came to 11 bases. The CDR3 has 11 amino acids. The V gene's germline CDR1 is ENHRY and CDR2 SYGVKD. The CDR3 sequence: CAISGGDKLFF. The CDR3 nucleotides are TGTGCCATCAGTGGGGGGGACAAGCTGTTTTTT.

This chain uses TRBV30 with TRBJ1-6; 9 positions agree with TRBD1. The J segment lost 9 bases and the V segment lost 2 bases, leaving 17 bases of the junction unmatched. There are 18 residues in the CDR3. The germline CDR1 and CDR2 sequences are GTSNPN and SVGIG (reference sequence). The CDR3: CAWSPTHATGGLGSPLHF. DNA for the CDR3: TGTGCCTGGAGTCCCACCCACGCAACAGGGGGCCTAGGTTCACCCCTCCACTTT.

This rearrangement joins TRBV7-3 to TRBJ2-7; D may correspond to TRBD1 or TRBD2 (5 bases each). Germline CDR1 and CDR2: SGHTA and FQGTGA. Trimming left V 0 bases short and J 9 bases short, with 18 bases between. CDR3 length equals 15 residues. CDR3 amino acids: CASSLTRDGPTRQYF. CDR3 in DNA: TGTGCCAGCAGCTTAACTCGGGACGGGCCTACGAGGCAGTACTTC.

The V and J genes are TRBV5-1 and TRBJ2-7, with D hard to call. V was trimmed by 4 bases and J by 0 bases, leaving 11 bases between them. Germline V lookup: CDR1 SGHRS, CDR2 YFSETQ. The CDR3 loop spans 14 amino acids. The DNA for the CDR3 is TGCGCCAGCAGCCTGAAGGGTCCCTCCTACGAGCAGTACTTC. Its translation: CASSLKGPSYEQYF.

This sequence joins TRBV5-1 and TRBJ2-4; D uncertain. The V gene lost 3 bases and the J gene lost 8 bases, with 15 bases spanning the gap. Germline-derived CDR1 and CDR2 are SGHRS and YFSETQ. This CDR3 contains 14 residues. The CDR3, as DNA: TGCGCCAGCAGCTGGGCTGGGGATAGGGACATTCAGTACTTC. Amino acid sequence: CASSWAGDRDIQYF.

The rearrangement links TRBV5-4 to TRBJ2-1; 9 bases are shared with TRBD1. CDR1 is SGHNT, CDR2 YYREEE, per germline (reference sequence). The CDR3 consists of 14 residues. The V and J ends lost 2 bases and 8 bases, in that order; junction bases with no gene match: 5. The CDR3: CASSFGTGSDEQFF. In DNA form, the CDR3 reads TGTGCCAGCAGCTTTGGGACAGGGAGCGATGAGCAGTTCTTC.

The genes are TRBV10-3 and TRBJ2-4; a weak D match, TRBD1 (6 bases). Trimming pared 8 bases from V and 7 bases from J, leaving 15 bases between. This CDR3 is built from 13 residues. The germline gives CDR1 ENHRY, CDR2 SYGVKD. CDR3 nucleotide sequence: TGTGCCATCGCCTGGGCAGGGGATAACATTCAGTACTTC. This encodes CAIAWAGDNIQYF.

The chain carries TRBV6-5 and TRBJ1-1; 9 positions agree with TRBD1. Germline loops: CDR1 MNHEY, CDR2 SVGAGI. Trimming removed 6 bases from V and 3 bases from J; junction bases left unmatched: 5. This CDR3 region has 14 residues. CDR3 sequence reads: CASREDRGHTEAFF. The CDR3 coding sequence is TGTGCCAGCAGGGAGGACAGGGGCCACACTGAAGCTTTCTTT.

With respect to this clone: This sample includes further DNA sequences coding for the same CDR3. The gene calls are TRBV7-2 and TRBJ1-6; 8 bases map to TRBD1. The CDR3 spans 14 residues. The germline V gene encodes CDR1 SGHTA and CDR2 FQGNSA. V shed 5 bases, J shed 10 bases, and the junction held 7 bases outside the gene matches. CDR3 in DNA: TGTGCCAGCAGCCTAGGACAGGGCAGATCACCCCTCCACTTT. Amino acid sequence: CASSLGQGRSPLHF.

The chain carries TRBV5-1 and TRBJ2-7, with 7 bases matching TRBD1. There are 14 residues in the CDR3. The V segment lost 2 bases and the J segment 1 base; nucleotides outside the gene matches: 3. Germline lookup yields CDR1 SGHRS and CDR2 YFSETQ. Written as DNA, the CDR3 is TGCGCCAGCAGCTTTCCGGGACAGTCCTACGAGCAGTACTTC. Amino acid sequence: CASSFPGQSYEQYF. The full variable domain, completed using reference TRBV5-1 and TRBJ2-7, is KAGVTQTPRYLIKTRGQQVTLSCSPISGHRSVSWYQQTPGQGLQFLFEYFSETQRNKGNFPGRFSGRQFSNSRSEMNVSTLELGDSALYLCASSFPGQSYEQYFGPGTRLTVT.

This chain connects TRBV25-1 to TRBJ1-1; 8 bases align to TRBD1. This CDR3 is built from 17 residues. Trimming took 2 bases from V and 0 from J; bases not matched to a gene: 8. Germline V lookup: CDR1 MGHDK, CDR2 SYGVNS. CDR3 nucleotide sequence: TGTGCCAGCAGTGAACTGCCATTGACAGGGGTGAACACTGAAGCTTTCTTT. Encoded protein: CASSELPLTGVNTEAFF. The variable domain in full, completed from reference TRBV25-1 and TRBJ1-1, reads EADIYQTPRYLVIGTGKKITLECSQTMGHDKMYWYQQDPGMELHLIHYSYGVNSTEKGDLSSESTVSRIRTEHFPLTLESARPSHTSQYLCASSELPLTGVNTEAFFGQGTRLTVV.

The V call is TRBV19, the J call TRBJ1-1, with unresolved D. Germline lookup yields CDR1 LNHDA and CDR2 SQIVND (reference sequence). The CDR3 covers 12 residues. The V and J ends lost 7 bases and 0 bases respectively, with 6 bases between them. The CDR3 bases are TGTGCCAGTACCCATCTGAACACTGAAGCTTTCTTT. It yields the protein CASTHLNTEAFF.

The CDR3 loop reads CASRPWTNTGELFF. The DNA of the CDR3 is TGTGCCAGCAGGCCGTGGACGAACACCGGGGAGCTGTTTTTT. V and J are TRBV6-1 and TRBJ2-2, with unresolved D. Trimming removed 6 bases from V and 0 bases from J, with 8 bases in between. Germline CDR1 reads MNHNS; CDR2 reads SASEGT. CDR3 size: 14 residues.

The chain carries TRBV11-1 and TRBJ1-2; tentatively, D is TRBD1 (6 bases). The CDR3 sequence is 13 residues long. V was trimmed by 5 bases and J by 2 bases, leaving 9 bases between them. Germline values: CDR1 SGHAT, CDR2 FQDESV (reference sequence). The CDR3 DNA reads TGTGCCAGCAGCCGAGACAGGAACTATGGCTACACCTTC. Translated: CASSRDRNYGYTF. Combining the CDR3 with reference TRBV11-1 and TRBJ1-2 gives the whole variable domain EAEVAQSPRYKITEKSQAVAFWCDPISGHATLYWYRQILGQGPELLVQFQDESVVDDSQLPKDRFSAERLKGVDSTLKIQPAELGDSAMYLCASSRDRNYGYTFGSGTRLTVV.

This clone was seen only a few times. The chain employs TRBV7-9 and TRBJ2-1; 14 positions match TRBD2. Looked up from germline, CDR1 is SEHNR and CDR2 is FQNEAQ (reference sequence). J gave up 8 bases and V 4 bases, and 10 bases lay outside the gene matches. The CDR3 consists of 17 residues. In DNA form, the CDR3 reads TGTGCCAGCAGCTCGCCCGCGACTAGCGGGGGGGCTCATGAGCAGTTCTTC. Translated: CASSSPATSGGAHEQFF. Combining the CDR3 with reference TRBV7-9 and TRBJ2-1 gives the whole variable domain DTGVSQNPRHKITKRGQNVTFRCDPISEHNRLYWYRQTLGQGPEFLTYFQNEAQLEKSRLLSDRFSAERPKGSFSTLEIQRTEQGDSAMYLCASSSPATSGGAHEQFFGPGTRLTVL.